Below are 23 T cell receptor beta chains sequenced from a single sample in a study of OX40 agonist ivuxolimab in advanced cancers. The assay was immunoSEQ multiplex PCR, and TCRdb's table has in-frame clones only and misses some. The table has 60,000 to 75,000 clones, around 90% seen once; the top ten hold about 14%. The sample in question was CD4+ or CD8+ T cells sorted from blood, obtained in a trial of the OX40 agonist ivuxolimab. The receptors here all came from an adult with an advanced solid tumor such as melanoma, head and neck, liver or kidney cancer.

In the case of this clone: The junction does not match germline at one end; this may be a read error. This chain joins TRBV7-2 and TRBJ2-5, with D tentatively TRBD2 (5 bases). CDR1 and CDR2 (germline): SGHTA, FQGNSA. This CDR3 has 14 residues. The CDR3 coding sequence is TGTGCCAGCAGGTCCAGCGGAGCACAAGGGACCCAGTACTTC. This sequence encodes CASRSSGAQGTQYF.

The chain uses TRBV19 and TRBJ1-5, with 10 bases aligning to TRBD1. Trimming took 7 bases from V and 6 from J; bases not matched to a gene: 3. Looked up from germline, CDR1 is LNHDA and CDR2 is SQIVND (reference sequence). CDR3 length: 13 amino acids. The chain's CDR3 is CASKDRGSQPQHF. Here the CDR3 DNA reads TGTGCCAGTAAGGACAGGGGGAGTCAGCCCCAGCATTTT.

The genes are TRBV19 and TRBJ1-1; D remains ambiguous. Trimming shortened V by 5 bases and J by 0 bases, and 10 bases separated the two germline ends. The V gene's germline CDR1 is LNHDA and CDR2 SQIVND (reference sequence). This CDR3 region has 14 residues. The CDR3 DNA reads as TGTGCCAGTAGTCTAAGTGACATGAACACTGAAGCTTTCTTT. It is translated as CASSLSDMNTEAFF.

This chain connects TRBV7-3 to TRBJ2-5; TRBD1 is a possible D gene (6 bases). The V end lost 5 bases, the J end lost 3 bases, and 10 bases lay between the germline ends. Germline CDR1 reads SGHTA; CDR2 reads FQGTGA. The CDR3 has 13 residues. The CDR3 loop reads CASSENREETQYF. In DNA, the CDR3 is TGTGCCAGCAGCGAGAACAGGGAAGAGACCCAGTACTTC.

The chain links TRBV29-1 to TRBJ1-1; TRBD1 aligns across 8 bases. Unmatched junction bases numbered 12, after V lost 7 bases and J lost 2 bases. Per germline, CDR1 SQVTM and CDR2 ANQGSEA. This CDR3 is built from 15 residues. In nucleotides, the CDR3 is TGCAGCGCCCCGATATCAACAGGGGGAAACACTGAAGCTTTCTTT. Translation gives CSAPISTGGNTEAFF.

The chain carries TRBV18 and TRBJ1-2; the match to TRBD1 covers 7 bases. Trimming removed 5 bases from V and 5 bases from J; junction bases left unmatched: 5. Germline V gives CDR1 KGHSH, CDR2 LQKENI. There are 13 residues in the CDR3. Here the CDR3 reads CASSGDRLYGYTF. CDR3 bases: TGTGCCAGCTCAGGGGACAGATTGTATGGCTACACCTTC. Filled out from reference TRBV18 and TRBJ1-2, the complete variable domain reads NAGVMQNPRHLVRRRGQEARLRCSPMKGHSHVYWYRQLPEEGLKFMVYLQKENIIDESGMPKERFSAEFPKEGPSILRIQQVVRGDSAAYFCASSGDRLYGYTFGSGTRLTVV.

This clone has a single count. The chain's CDR3 is CASSTTREADTQYF. The CDR3 region has the DNA TGCGCCAGCAGCACTACAAGGGAGGCAGATACGCAGTATTTT. This chain joins TRBV5-1 and TRBJ2-3; tentative D call: TRBD2 (6 bases). This CDR3 contains 14 residues. Germline V lookup: CDR1 SGHRS, CDR2 YFSETQ. The ends were cut back, 4 bases at V and 4 bases at J, with 13 bases in the middle. Based on the CDR3 plus reference TRBV5-1 and TRBJ2-3, the full variable domain is KAGVTQTPRYLIKTRGQQVTLSCSPISGHRSVSWYQQTPGQGLQFLFEYFSETQRNKGNFPGRFSGRQFSNSRSEMNVSTLELGDSALYLCASSTTREADTQYFGPGTRLTVL.

The chain joins TRBV6-5 to TRBJ2-5; TRBD2 might be the D (6 bases). TRBJ2-7 explains the end of the DNA better; the J call may be wrong. This CDR3 has 14 residues. Germline V gives CDR1 MNHEY, CDR2 SVGAGI. The CDR3 sequence: CASSRDWSSYEQYF. In DNA form, the CDR3 reads TGTGCCAGCAGTCGGGACTGGAGCTCCTACGAGCAGTACTTC.

The chain has TRBV27 and TRBJ2-5; D gene uncertain. This CDR3 has 14 amino acids. Trimming took off 5 bases at V and 0 bases at J, with 10 bases between the two ends. Germline CDR1 reads MNHEY; CDR2 reads SMNVEV (reference sequence). For the CDR3, the DNA is TGTGCCAGCAGTCTCAGGACGAACCAAGAGACCCAGTACTTC. Its translation: CASSLRTNQETQYF.

This clone came up once. The chain combines TRBV6-6 with TRBJ2-7; 7 bases line up with TRBD2. CDR1 is MNHNY and CDR2 is SVGAGI in the germline V gene (reference sequence). The CDR3 runs 13 residues. The V segment lost 7 bases and the J segment 5 bases; nucleotides outside the gene matches: 8. The CDR3 DNA follows: TGTGCCAGCACCCCGGGTAGCGGGCACGAGCAGTACTTC. This encodes CASTPGSGHEQYF.

The rearrangement uses TRBV19 and TRBJ2-5; perhaps TRBD1 as D (6 bases). The last part of the DNA fits TRBJ2-7 better; the J call may be wrong. Germline-derived CDR1 and CDR2 are LNHDA and SQIVND (reference sequence). The CDR3 runs to 13 residues. CDR3 region: CASSWDTTYEQYF. The CDR3 nucleotides are TGTGCCAGTAGTTGGGACACAACCTACGAGCAGTACTTC.

The chain joins TRBV28 to TRBJ2-7; D could derive from TRBD1 or TRBD2 (7 bases each). CDR1 is MDHEN, CDR2 SYDVKM, per germline. This CDR3 region has 15 residues. V lost 7 bases and J 4 bases, leaving 20 bases between the germline ends. CDR3 sequence reads: CASIRGRRGRYEQYF. The DNA of the CDR3 is TGTGCCAGCATCCGCGGGAGAAGGGGGCGGTACGAGCAGTACTTC.

The V and J genes are TRBV7-2 and TRBJ2-1, with 10 bases aligning to TRBD2. The CDR3 contains 15 residues. J lost 13 bases, V lost 1 base, and 10 bases had no gene match. The germline V gene has CDR1 SGHTA and CDR2 FQGNSA. DNA of the CDR3: TGTGCCAGCAGCTTAGGACTAGCGGGCAATGGAAGACAGTTCTTC. The encoded protein is CASSLGLAGNGRQFF.

This clone appeared a few times. The genes are TRBV28 and TRBJ1-5; unclear D gene. From germline, CDR1 is MDHEN and CDR2 SYDVKM. CDR3 size: 14 residues. Trimming cost V 5 bases and J 7 bases, with 15 bases left between them. The CDR3 nucleotides read TGTGCCAGCAGTGCCCGCCGGTTCGCGCAGCCCCAGCATTTT. As protein: CASSARRFAQPQHF.

The chain uses TRBV11-2 and TRBJ2-5, with D uncertain. V lost 4 bases to trimming and J lost 7 bases, with 16 bases between them. This CDR3 spans 14 amino acids. Germline-derived CDR1 and CDR2 are SGHAT and FQNNGV. CDR3 nucleotides: TGTGCCAGCAGCTCCTCGACGGGCGGTTGGACCCAGTACTTC. This sequence encodes CASSSSTGGWTQYF.

The J gene is TRBJ2-1, the V gene TRBV5-8; D is undetermined. CDR1 SGHTS and CDR2 YDEGEE come from the germline V gene. This CDR3 is 16 amino acids long. Trimming cost V 2 bases and J 0 bases, with 12 bases left between them. The CDR3 reads CASSFEDLGSYNEQFF. CDR3 DNA sequence: TGTGCCAGCAGCTTCGAGGACCTAGGCTCCTACAATGAGCAGTTCTTC.

This chain joins TRBV28 and TRBJ2-2; TRBD2 matches 9 bases. V shed 3 bases, J shed 5 bases, and the junction held 7 bases outside the gene matches. The CDR3 sequence is 16 residues long. In germline, CDR1 is MDHEN, CDR2 SYDVKM. The CDR3: CASSLRGLAATGELFF. The CDR3 DNA follows: TGTGCCAGCAGTTTGCGGGGACTAGCTGCTACCGGGGAGCTGTTTTTT.

V usage is TRBV28 and J usage is TRBJ2-1, with 10 nucleotides matching TRBD2. Germline assignment: CDR1 MDHEN and CDR2 SYDVKM. V was pared by 7 bases and J by 3 bases, with 6 bases of the junction left unmatched. The CDR3 extends over 15 amino acids. The CDR3 is CASNLAGGFYNEQFF. CDR3 coding DNA: TGTGCCAGCAACTTAGCGGGAGGTTTCTACAATGAGCAGTTCTTC.

The rearrangement joins TRBV6-5 to TRBJ1-5, with D possibly being TRBD1 (5 bases). The CDR3 is 15 amino acids. V lost 4 bases to trimming and J lost 7 bases, with 17 bases between them. Germline V lookup: CDR1 MNHEY, CDR2 SVGAGI. CDR3 DNA: TGTGCCAGCAGTTCCGGGACCGCTCTAAGGCAGCCCCAGCATTTT. It codes for CASSSGTALRQPQHF.

The genes are TRBV4-1 and TRBJ1-1; TRBD1 matches at 7 bases. CDR3 size: 13 residues. The V segment lost 11 bases and the J segment 3 bases; nucleotides outside the gene matches: 9. From germline, CDR1 is MGHRA and CDR2 YSYEKL. In DNA, the CDR3 is TGCGCCGGCTCCAGGGGGTTCGACACTGAAGCTTTCTTT. Amino acids: CAGSRGFDTEAFF.

The gene calls are TRBV30 and TRBJ2-7, with D perhaps matching TRBD2 (8 bases). Germline loops: CDR1 GTSNPN, CDR2 SVGIG (reference sequence). The CDR3 contains 12 residues. Trimming removed 2 bases from V and 11 bases from J, with 16 bases in between. Written as DNA, the CDR3 is TGTGCCTGGAGTCCGGGGGGGACAGAAAAGTACTTC. Amino acids: CAWSPGGTEKYF.

The chain employs TRBV27 and TRBJ1-1; D is unresolved. The germline gives CDR1 MNHEY, CDR2 SMNVEV (reference sequence). CDR3 length: 15 residues. V was clipped by 3 bases and J by 0 bases, with 11 bases between them. CDR3 bases: TGTGCCAGCAGTTTGGGTACGTCCATGAACACTGAAGCTTTCTTT. Its protein product is CASSLGTSMNTEAFF.

The CDR3: CASSNVRTPSDYGYTF. The CDR3 DNA sequence: TGTGCCAGCAGCAACGTACGGACCCCGTCCGACTATGGCTACACCTTC. The chain has TRBV9 and TRBJ1-2; D remains unclear. V lost 4 bases and J 3 bases, leaving 19 bases between the germline ends. This CDR3 has 16 residues. Per the germline V gene, CDR1 is SGDLS and CDR2 is YYNGEE.